One sample yielded the 23 T cell receptor beta chains listed below, sequenced in a study of cytomegalovirus exposure and HLA in healthy donors. It was with 60 Vbeta and 13 Jbeta primers that the PCR ran. Clones were read by immunoSEQ multiplex PCR, and TCRdb kept only the in-frame ones, dropping some. The sample carries fewer than 150,000 clones, roughly 76% recorded once. Source material: PBMCs. Source of these receptors: a man aged 18 to 29 in good health and CMV-seronegative.

The V gene is TRBV6-5, the J gene TRBJ1-5; D is perhaps TRBD1 (5 bases). Per germline, CDR1 MNHEY and CDR2 SVGAGI. This CDR3 is 14 amino acids long. The V end was cut by 9 bases, the J end by 6 bases, with 18 bases between. CDR3 DNA: TGTGCCAGTCCCTGGTGGGGCCGGAGTCAGCCCCAGCATTTT. This sequence encodes CASPWWGRSQPQHF.

V usage is TRBV19 and J usage is TRBJ2-7; D gene uncertain. CDR1 and CDR2 (germline): LNHDA, SQIVND (reference sequence). This CDR3 spans 14 amino acids. Deletions cut 1 base from V and 1 base from J, with 8 bases between. DNA for the CDR3: TGTGCCAGTAGTATAGTGTGGCCTTCCTACGAGCAGTACTTC. It is translated as CASSIVWPSYEQYF.

This chain joins TRBV4-1 and TRBJ2-5; TRBD2 matches at 14 bases. The DNA end favors TRBJ2-7, so the J call may be wrong. This CDR3 contains 17 residues. Germline V CDR1 and CDR2: MGHRA, YSYEKL. CDR3 nucleotides: TGCGCCAGCAGCCAAGACGGGACTAGCGGGAGTACCTACGAGCAGTACTTC. Translating it yields CASSQDGTSGSTYEQYF.

The rearrangement links TRBV6-5 to TRBJ2-1, with 13 bases identical to TRBD2. The CDR3 consists of 14 residues. V lost 6 bases to trimming and J lost 10 bases; unmatched junction nucleotides: 6. Germline V gene lookup returns CDR1 MNHEY and CDR2 SVGAGI. The chain's CDR3 is CASSRLAGGSEQFF. In DNA form, the CDR3 reads TGTGCCAGCAGCCGACTAGCGGGGGGATCCGAGCAGTTCTTC.

The genes are TRBV19 and TRBJ2-7, with D unresolved. The CDR3 is 15 residues long. The V gene's germline CDR1 is LNHDA and CDR2 SQIVND (reference sequence). The ends were cut back, 3 bases at V and 1 base at J, with 13 bases in the middle. DNA of the CDR3: TGTGCCAGTAGTATGATAGAATCTCAATCCTACGAGCAGTACTTC. This gives the protein CASSMIESQSYEQYF.

The CDR3, as DNA: TGTGCCAGCAGCCCGCCCCTAGCGGGAGGGCCCGGGGAGCAGTTCTTC. Translation: CASSPPLAGGPGEQFF. The J gene is TRBJ2-1, the V gene TRBV7-3; 12 bases are a match to TRBD2. The CDR3 runs to 16 residues. Losses at the gene ends were 5 bases for V and 10 bases for J; bases not matched to a gene: 12. Germline CDR1 SGHTA, CDR2 FQGTGA.

This clone was picked up a small number of times. The J gene is TRBJ1-2, the V gene TRBV2; D is uncertain. This CDR3 has 13 amino acids. The germline gives CDR1 SNHLY, CDR2 FYNNEI. The V end was cut by 2 bases, the J end by 6 bases, with 10 bases between. CDR3 loop: CASSETGWDGYTF. CDR3 sequence (DNA): TGTGCCAGCAGTGAAACGGGTTGGGATGGCTACACCTTC.

For this clone: A read error may account for a junction end that differs from germline. This chain joins TRBV7-9 and TRBJ2-6; possible D gene TRBD1, 5 bases. Germline values: CDR1 SEHNR, CDR2 FQNEAQ (reference sequence). The CDR3 contains 17 residues. The CDR3 reads CSSSPPRQSSGANVLTF. CDR3 bases: TGTTCCAGCAGCCCGCCCAGACAGTCCTCTGGGGCCAACGTCCTGACTTTC.

The chain is built from TRBV2 and TRBJ2-5; unclear D gene. Trimming removed 4 bases at V and 2 bases at J, with 8 bases between. The germline CDR1 and CDR2 sequences are SNHLY and FYNNEI. The CDR3 covers 13 residues. Here the CDR3 reads CASSGSRQETQYF. Written as DNA, the CDR3 is TGTGCCAGCAGTGGTAGCCGGCAAGAGACCCAGTACTTC.

In its sample, this clone was seen once. The chain links TRBV10-1 to TRBJ1-1; 9 bases map to TRBD1. Trimming at V came to 5 bases and at J to 1 base, leaving 8 bases not matched to a gene. This CDR3 comprises 16 residues. Germline V gene sequence: CDR1 WNHNN, CDR2 SYGVQD (reference sequence). In DNA form, the CDR3 reads TGCGCCAGCAGTCCCCTAGGACAGGGGAGGAACACTGAAGCTTTCTTT. It is translated as CASSPLGQGRNTEAFF.

V gene TRBV5-1 combines with J gene TRBJ1-2; a possible D gene is TRBD1 (5 bases). The germline gives CDR1 SGHRS, CDR2 YFSETQ. V gave up 2 bases and J gave up 7 bases, with 12 bases separating them. This CDR3 region has 13 residues. The CDR3 region has the DNA TGCGCCAGCAGCTTTGGAGGGGTAGGTGGCTACACCTTC. It specifies CASSFGGVGGYTF.

The rearrangement uses TRBV18 and TRBJ2-7; D not resolved. V was pared by 3 bases and J by 0 bases, with 9 bases between. Germline values: CDR1 KGHSH, CDR2 LQKENI. The CDR3 is 14 amino acids. The CDR3 reads CASSPTLSSYEQYF. The CDR3 nucleotides read TGTGCCAGCTCACCCACCCTCAGCTCCTACGAGCAGTACTTC.

Worth noting for this clone: Other DNA sequences within the sample encode an identical CDR3. This chain links TRBV5-1 with TRBJ1-4, with 8 bases matching TRBD1. CDR1 and CDR2 from the germline V gene are SGHRS and YFSETQ. This CDR3 spans 15 amino acids. V was clipped by 3 bases and J by 1 base; unmatched bases: 2. In DNA, the CDR3 is TGCGCCAGCAGCTGGGGGACAGGAACTAATGAAAAACTGTTTTTT. Translated, it gives CASSWGTGTNEKLFF.

The chain couples TRBV7-9 to TRBJ2-5, with TRBD1 matching 9 bases. In germline, CDR1 is SEHNR, CDR2 FQNEAQ (reference sequence). This CDR3 region has 14 residues. V lost 3 bases to trimming and J lost 2 bases; unmatched junction nucleotides: 1. The CDR3 nucleotides are TGTGCCAGCAGCTTTGGGACAGGGCAAGAGACCCAGTACTTC. Protein: CASSFGTGQETQYF.

This rearrangement joins TRBV7-8 to TRBJ2-7; D is uncertain. Trimming stripped 0 bases from V and 0 bases from J, with 12 bases between. This CDR3 is 16 amino acids long. In germline, CDR1 is SGHVS, CDR2 FQNEAQ. Here the CDR3 DNA reads TGTGCCAGCAGCTTAGCGGTGGGTAGGAGCTCCTACGAGCAGTACTTC. Protein sequence: CASSLAVGRSSYEQYF.

This chain joins TRBV28 and TRBJ1-2; 10 bases line up with TRBD1. Per germline, CDR1 MDHEN and CDR2 SYDVKM. Losses at the gene ends were 7 bases for V and 3 bases for J; bases not matched to a gene: 8. CDR3 size: 15 residues. The CDR3 nucleotides read TGTGCCAGCACTCCTGGGGACAGGGGTGACTATGGCTACACCTTC. Translating gives CASTPGDRGDYGYTF.

The genes are TRBV5-6 and TRBJ2-7; D gene unclear. Trimming cost V 2 bases and J 3 bases, with 9 bases left between them. The germline CDR1 and CDR2 sequences are SGHDT and YYEEEE. The length of the CDR3 is 13 residues. The CDR3 reads CASSFSPSYEQYF. The CDR3 DNA follows: TGTGCCAGCAGCTTTAGCCCCAGCTACGAGCAGTACTTC.

This clone was detected once. The chain links TRBV28 to TRBJ2-3; maybe TRBD2 (5 bases). V was clipped by 6 bases and J by 0 bases, with 13 bases between them. The length of the CDR3 is 15 residues. Per germline, CDR1 MDHEN and CDR2 SYDVKM. DNA for the CDR3: TGTGCCAGCAGATCCTCTGACTACAGCACAGATACGCAGTATTTT. Translated: CASRSSDYSTDTQYF. Complete variable domain (other parts from reference TRBV28 and TRBJ2-3): DVKVTQSSRYLVKRTGEKVFLECVQDMDHENMFWYRQDPGLGLRLIYFSYDVKMKEKGDIPEGYSVSREKKERFSLILESASTNQTSMYLCASRSSDYSTDTQYFGPGTRLTVL.

The genes are TRBV27 and TRBJ1-6; TRBD1 aligns across 9 bases. Unmatched junction bases numbered 6, after V lost 5 bases and J lost 7 bases. The germline gives CDR1 MNHEY, CDR2 SMNVEV (reference sequence). The CDR3 totals 15 residues. CDR3 sequence reads: CASSITGTGNSPLHF. The CDR3 coding sequence is TGTGCCAGCAGTATAACCGGGACAGGGAATTCACCCCTCCACTTT.

The rearrangement uses TRBV28 and TRBJ2-5; tentative D call: TRBD1 (5 bases). This CDR3 has 15 amino acids. Trimming shortened V by 5 bases and J by 0 bases, and 13 bases separated the two germline ends. Germline V gives CDR1 MDHEN, CDR2 SYDVKM. DNA for the CDR3: TGTGCCAGCAGTCCAACCGACAGTTACCAAGAGACCCAGTACTTC. Its protein is CASSPTDSYQETQYF.

This clone showed up just once. The chain uses TRBV7-9 and TRBJ1-1, with D perhaps matching TRBD1 (5 bases). The CDR3 has 15 residues. The V end lost 0 bases, the J end lost 3 bases, and 11 bases lay between the germline ends. Germline V gives CDR1 SEHNR, CDR2 FQNEAQ (reference sequence). CDR3 sequence: CASSLAQGRDTEAFF. The DNA of the CDR3 is TGTGCCAGCAGCTTAGCGCAGGGTAGGGACACTGAAGCTTTCTTT.

The chain has TRBV6-7 and TRBJ2-5, with 11 bases lining up with TRBD2. The J call may be faulty, since TRBJ2-7 better matches the DNA end. TRBV6-7 is an ORF for which the function is uncertain. The CDR3 is 16 residues long. The chain's CDR3 is CASSSVAGGITYEQYF. CDR3 nucleotide sequence: TGTGCCAGCAGTTCCGTAGCGGGGGGGATAACCTACGAGCAGTACTTC.

The genes are TRBV25-1 and TRBJ1-2; TRBD1 matches 12 bases. The V gene end was trimmed by 5 bases and the J gene end by 6 bases; junction bases not matched to a gene: 7. CDR3 length equals 15 residues. Germline CDR1 reads MGHDK; CDR2 reads SYGVNS. The CDR3 nucleotides read TGTGCCAGCAGTTTCGGGACAGGGGGCGGGAATGGCTACACCTTC. Protein: CASSFGTGGGNGYTF.